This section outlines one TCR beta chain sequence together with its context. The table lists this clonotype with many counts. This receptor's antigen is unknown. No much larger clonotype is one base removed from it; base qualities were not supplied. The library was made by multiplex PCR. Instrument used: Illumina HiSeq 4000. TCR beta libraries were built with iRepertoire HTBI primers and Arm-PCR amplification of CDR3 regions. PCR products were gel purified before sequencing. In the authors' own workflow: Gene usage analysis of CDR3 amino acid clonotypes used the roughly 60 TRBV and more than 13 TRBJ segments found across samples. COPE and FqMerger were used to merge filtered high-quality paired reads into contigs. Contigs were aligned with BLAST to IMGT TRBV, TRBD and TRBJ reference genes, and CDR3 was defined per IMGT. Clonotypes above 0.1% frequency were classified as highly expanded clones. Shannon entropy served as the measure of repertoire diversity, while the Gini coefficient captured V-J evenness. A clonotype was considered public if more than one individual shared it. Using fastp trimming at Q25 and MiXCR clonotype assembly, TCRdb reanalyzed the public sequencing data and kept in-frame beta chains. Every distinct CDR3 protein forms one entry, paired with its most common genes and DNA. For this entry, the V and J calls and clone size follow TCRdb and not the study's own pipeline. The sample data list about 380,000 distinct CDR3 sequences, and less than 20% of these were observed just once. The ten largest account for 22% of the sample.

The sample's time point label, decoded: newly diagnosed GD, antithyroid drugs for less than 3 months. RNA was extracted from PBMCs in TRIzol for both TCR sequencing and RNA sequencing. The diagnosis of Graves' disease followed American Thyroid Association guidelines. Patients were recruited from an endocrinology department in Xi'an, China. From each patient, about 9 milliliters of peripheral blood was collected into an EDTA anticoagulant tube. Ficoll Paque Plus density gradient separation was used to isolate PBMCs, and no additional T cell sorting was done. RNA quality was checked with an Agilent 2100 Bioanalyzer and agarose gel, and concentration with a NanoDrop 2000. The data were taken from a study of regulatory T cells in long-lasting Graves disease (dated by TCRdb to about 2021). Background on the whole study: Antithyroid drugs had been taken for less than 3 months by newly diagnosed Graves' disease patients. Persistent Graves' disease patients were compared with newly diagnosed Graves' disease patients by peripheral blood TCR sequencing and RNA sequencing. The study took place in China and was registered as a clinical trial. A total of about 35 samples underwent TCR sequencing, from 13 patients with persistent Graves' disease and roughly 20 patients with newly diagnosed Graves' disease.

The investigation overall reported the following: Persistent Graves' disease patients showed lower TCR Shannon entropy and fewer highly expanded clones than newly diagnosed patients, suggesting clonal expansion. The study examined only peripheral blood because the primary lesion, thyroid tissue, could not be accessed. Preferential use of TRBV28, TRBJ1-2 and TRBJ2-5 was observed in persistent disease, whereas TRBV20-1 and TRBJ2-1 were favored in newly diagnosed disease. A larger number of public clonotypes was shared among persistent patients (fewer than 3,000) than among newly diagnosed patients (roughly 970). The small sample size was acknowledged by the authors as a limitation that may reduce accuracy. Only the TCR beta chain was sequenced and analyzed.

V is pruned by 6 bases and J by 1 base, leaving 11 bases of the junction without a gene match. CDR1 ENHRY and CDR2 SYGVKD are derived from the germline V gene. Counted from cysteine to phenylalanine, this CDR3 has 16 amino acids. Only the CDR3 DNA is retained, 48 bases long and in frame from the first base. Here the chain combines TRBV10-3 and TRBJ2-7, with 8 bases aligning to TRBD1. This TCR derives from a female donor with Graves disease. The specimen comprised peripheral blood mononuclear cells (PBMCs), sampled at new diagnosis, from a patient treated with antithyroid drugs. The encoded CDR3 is CAIRQGVGGLSYEQYF. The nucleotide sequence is TGTGCCATCAGACAGGGGGTAGGAGGATTGTCCTACGAGCAGTACTTC.